Shown below are 22 T cell receptor beta chains from a single sample sequenced in a study of T cells in Graves' hyperthyroidism and ophthalmopathy. What was amplified from RNA transcripts were TCR beta CDR3 regions. Researchers ran a first-round RT-PCR on the TCR CDR3 using the HTBI primer set. TCRdb passed the multiplex PCR reads through MiXCR, listing each CDR3 protein once. Among hundreds of thousands of distinct CDR3 sequences, 45% were seen once, and the ten largest hold less than 9%. The sample consisted of peripheral blood or thyroid tissue (not recorded which). The origin of the receptors is an adult man with Graves' disease, either hyperthyroidism or ophthalmopathy (not recorded which).

This clonotype was seen at least ten times. The V and J genes are TRBV25-1 and TRBJ1-2, with TRBD1 as a possible D gene (6 bases). The V gene's germline CDR1 is MGHDK and CDR2 SYGVNS. V was shortened by 3 bases and J by 1 base, with 15 bases between the two germline ends. The CDR3 extends over 16 amino acids. The CDR3 here is CASSEGAAGDNYGYTF. CDR3 nucleotides: TGTGCCAGCAGTGAGGGCGCGGCAGGGGATAACTATGGCTACACCTTC.

This clonotype was counted ten times or more. One end of the junction does not line up with germline, which may come from a read error. The chain couples TRBV15 to TRBJ1-1; D might be TRBD1 (6 bases). The CDR3 runs 12 residues. CDR1 LNHNV and CDR2 YYDKDF come from the germline V gene (reference sequence). The CDR3 DNA is TGTGCCACCGGCAGGGGAAACACTGAAGCTTTCTTT. Translating gives CATGRGNTEAFF.

The rearrangement uses TRBV7-9 and TRBJ1-2, with a weak D call TRBD1 (5 bases). This CDR3 has 16 amino acids. The germline gives CDR1 SEHNR, CDR2 FQNEAQ (reference sequence). V lost 1 base to trimming and J lost 7 bases, with 19 bases between them. For the CDR3, the DNA is TGTGCCAGCAGCTTAGTCGTCAGGGTAAACTCGGCTGGCTACACCTTC. Its protein product is CASSLVVRVNSAGYTF.

Note on this clonotype: The junction departs from germline at one end; a sequencing error may be responsible. J is TRBJ2-7 and V is TRBV10-2, with TRBD2 matching 11 bases. This CDR3 comprises 15 residues. Looked up from germline, CDR1 is WSHSY and CDR2 is SAAADI. The CDR3 coding sequence is TGTGCCAGCACCAGAACCGAGACTAGCGGGACCGAGCAGTACTTC. This translates into CASTRTETSGTEQYF.

This clonotype was recorded at least ten times. This sequence joins TRBV7-2 and TRBJ1-2; D not certain. The CDR3 sequence is 12 residues long. V dropped 5 bases and J dropped 6 bases, with 10 bases sitting between them. Germline loops: CDR1 SGHTA, CDR2 FQGNSA. CDR3: CASSPRTDGYTF. In nucleotides, the CDR3 is TGTGCCAGCAGCCCAAGGACTGATGGCTACACCTTC. The full variable domain, in which reference TRBV7-2 and TRBJ1-2 provide the parts outside the CDR3, is GAGVSQSPSNKVTEKGKDVELRCDPISGHTALYWYRQSLGQGLEFLIYFQGNSAPDKSGLPSDRFSAERTGGSVSTLTIQRTQQEDSAVYLCASSPRTDGYTFGSGTRLTVV.

The gene calls are TRBV24-1 and TRBJ2-5; TRBD1 agrees at 8 bases. Trimming at V came to 3 bases and at J to 1 base, leaving 6 bases not matched to a gene. Germline V gene lookup returns CDR1 KGHDR and CDR2 SFDVKD. The CDR3 length is 16 residues. CDR3 amino acids: CATSDPTGVTQETQYF. In DNA form, the CDR3 reads TGTGCCACCAGTGATCCGACAGGGGTTACCCAAGAGACCCAGTACTTC.

This clonotype was seen ten or more times. V and J are TRBV6-5 and TRBJ1-1, with D perhaps matching TRBD1 (5 bases). V was shortened by 0 bases and J by 7 bases, with 9 bases between the two germline ends. Germline CDR1 reads MNHEY; CDR2 reads SVGAGI. The CDR3 spans 13 residues. The CDR3 is CASSYSQGDEAFF. In DNA form, the CDR3 reads TGTGCCAGCAGTTACTCCCAGGGCGATGAAGCTTTCTTT.

This chain connects TRBV7-2 to TRBJ1-2; D perhaps matches TRBD1 (5 bases). With 5 bases removed from V and 6 bases from J, the gap between germline ends came to 13 bases. This CDR3 is built from 13 residues. In germline, CDR1 is SGHTA, CDR2 FQGNSA. The CDR3: CASSRDSNDGYTF. Here the CDR3 DNA reads TGTGCCAGCAGCCGAGACAGCAATGATGGCTACACCTTC.

This chain uses TRBV2 with TRBJ2-2, with TRBD2 as a possible D gene (6 bases). The CDR3 contains 15 residues. The germline V and J ends were trimmed by 2 bases and 5 bases, with 12 bases remaining between them. CDR1 is SNHLY, CDR2 FYNNEI, per germline. The CDR3 DNA reads as TGTGCCAGCAGTGAACCGGCGGGGAGTACCGGGGAGCTGTTTTTT. It encodes CASSEPAGSTGELFF.

This chain uses TRBV11-1 with TRBJ1-2; D is ambiguous. The germline V gene encodes CDR1 SGHAT and CDR2 FQDESV (reference sequence). V dropped 3 bases and J dropped 3 bases, with 5 bases sitting between them. The CDR3 extends over 12 amino acids. The CDR3 here is CASSLMDYGYTF. The CDR3 DNA reads as TGTGCCAGCAGCTTGATGGACTATGGCTACACCTTC. The entire variable domain, with the rest obtained from reference TRBV11-1 and TRBJ1-2, is as follows: EAEVAQSPRYKITEKSQAVAFWCDPISGHATLYWYRQILGQGPELLVQFQDESVVDDSQLPKDRFSAERLKGVDSTLKIQPAELGDSAMYLCASSLMDYGYTFGSGTRLTVV.

At least ten counts were recorded for this clonotype. The rearrangement joins TRBV9 to TRBJ2-7; 8 bases match TRBD1. Trimming at V came to 3 bases and at J to 7 bases, leaving 6 bases not matched to a gene. In germline, CDR1 is SGDLS, CDR2 YYNGEE. CDR3 length: 13 residues. The CDR3 region is CASSAQGAGEQYF. The DNA for the CDR3 is TGTGCCAGCAGCGCCCAGGGGGCGGGTGAGCAGTACTTC. Full variable domain (outside the CDR3, taken from reference TRBV9 and TRBJ2-7): DSGVTQTPKHLITATGQRVTLRCSPRSGDLSVYWYQQSLDQGLQFLIQYYNGEERAKGNILERFSAQQFPDLHSELNLSSLELGDSALYFCASSAQGAGEQYFGPGTRLTVT.

The J gene is TRBJ1-1, the V gene TRBV2; D is perhaps TRBD1 (5 bases). Between the trimmed V and J ends, which lost 6 bases and 4 bases, there was a span of 15 bases. CDR3 length: 14 residues. Germline V gene data show CDR1 as SNHLY and CDR2 as FYNNEI. CDR3 DNA sequence: TGTGCCAGCAGCCCCGACGGGAGGGGCACTGAAGCTTTCTTT. Protein: CASSPDGRGTEAFF. Drawing the rest from reference TRBV2 and TRBJ1-1, the complete variable domain is EPEVTQTPSHQVTQMGQEVILRCVPISNHLYFYWYRQILGQKVEFLVSFYNNEISEKSEIFDDQFSVERPDGSNFTLKIRSTKLEDSAMYFCASSPDGRGTEAFFGQGTRLTVV.

V and J are TRBV12-3 or TRBV12-4 and TRBJ1-5; D gene unclear. This CDR3 is 14 amino acids long. Trimming removed 5 bases from V and 1 base from J, with 9 bases in between. The CDR3 DNA reads TGTGCCAGCAGTGTCAGTAGGAGCAATCAGCCCCAGCATTTT. Amino acids: CASSVSRSNQPQHF.

V gene TRBV19 combines with J gene TRBJ1-3, with D maybe TRBD1 (5 bases). The CDR3 consists of 18 residues. Deletions cut 2 bases from V and 0 bases from J, with 17 bases between. Germline values: CDR1 LNHDA, CDR2 SQIVND (reference sequence). The CDR3 here is CASSINGGRQNSGNTIYF. The CDR3 region has the DNA TGTGCCAGTAGTATAAATGGGGGACGCCAGAACTCTGGAAACACCATATATTTT.

This chain uses TRBV5-1 with TRBJ2-7; 10 positions agree with TRBD2. The V segment lost 4 bases and the J segment 4 bases; nucleotides outside the gene matches: 8. CDR1 SGHRS and CDR2 YFSETQ come from the germline V gene. This CDR3 is built from 15 residues. The DNA for the CDR3 is TGCGCCAGCAGCGCACTAGCGGGACCCTATTACGAGCAGTACTTC. It specifies CASSALAGPYYEQYF.

As regards this clonotype: A much larger clonotype is one base distant, so this may be a read error. The rearrangement uses TRBV10-3 and TRBJ1-1; a weak D match, TRBD1 (6 bases). CDR1 ENHRY and CDR2 SYGVKD come from the germline V gene. Trimming removed 8 bases from V and 0 bases from J, with 13 bases in between. There are 14 residues in the CDR3. The CDR3 loop is CAIRDNLMNTEAFF. CDR3 nucleotide sequence: TGTGCCATCCGGGACAACCTCATGAACACTGAAGCTTTCTTT.

The DNA for the CDR3 is TGTGCCAGCAGTTTAACAGGGACGGTGAACACTGAAGCTTTCTTT. Its protein is CASSLTGTVNTEAFF. The V and J genes are TRBV2 and TRBJ1-1, with D perhaps TRBD1 (6 bases). V lost 5 bases and J 0 bases, leaving 13 bases between the germline ends. This CDR3 is built from 15 residues. Germline-derived CDR1 and CDR2 are SNHLY and FYNNEI.

On this clonotype: One junction end disagrees with the germline gene, perhaps due to a read error. The rearrangement uses TRBV19 and TRBJ1-1; no clear D gene. Germline V CDR1 and CDR2: LNHDA, SQIVND (reference sequence). The CDR3 has 13 amino acids. The CDR3: CGSRRVSDTEAFF. In DNA, the CDR3 is TGTGGCAGTCGTAGGGTCTCGGACACTGAAGCTTTCTTT. The complete variable domain, with remaining parts taken from reference TRBV19 and TRBJ1-1, reads DGGITQSPKYLFRKEGQNVTLSCEQNLNHDAMYWYRQDPGQGLRLIYYSQIVNDFQKGDIAEGYSVSREKKESFPLTVTSAQKNPTAFYLCGSRRVSDTEAFFGQGTRLTVV.

The sample holds a few counts of this clonotype. The rearrangement joins TRBV7-9 to TRBJ2-7, with 11 bases lining up with TRBD2. With V trimmed by 5 bases and J by 6 bases, 9 bases remained unmatched. This CDR3 has 15 amino acids. Germline assignment: CDR1 SEHNR and CDR2 FQNEAQ (reference sequence). The chain's CDR3 is CASSQARLAGGEQYF. CDR3 nucleotide sequence: TGTGCCAGCAGCCAAGCTCGGCTAGCGGGAGGCGAGCAGTACTTC.

This clonotype was detected only a few times. An end of the junction does not agree with germline; a read error may underlie this. The V gene is TRBV5-1, the J gene TRBJ1-5, with no clear D. The V gene's germline CDR1 is SGHRS and CDR2 YFSETQ. The CDR3 runs to 13 residues. Here the CDR3 DNA reads TGTGCCAGCAGCGCCCTAATTAATCAGCCCCAGCATTTT. Translation: CASSALINQPQHF.

This clonotype was observed a single time. One junction end disagrees with the germline gene, perhaps due to a read error. The DNA of the CDR3 is TGTGCCATCAGTGAAACAGCTAGGCAGTACTTC. Translation: CAISETARQYF. This chain links TRBV6-6 with TRBJ2-7; no clear D gene. CDR1 and CDR2 from the germline V gene are MNHNY and SVGAGI (reference sequence). The length of the CDR3 is 11 residues.

This clonotype was recorded a few times. This chain's CDR3 is CASSLTGAGNSPLHF. CDR3 nucleotides: TGTGCCAGCAGCTTGACAGGGGCGGGAAATTCACCCCTCCACTTT. The chain recombines TRBV25-1 with TRBJ1-6; the match to TRBD1 covers 8 bases. The CDR3 has 15 residues. Trimming took 6 bases from V and 7 from J; bases not matched to a gene: 8. Germline values: CDR1 MGHDK, CDR2 SYGVNS.